These T cell receptor beta chains were read from a single sample in a study of blood T cell repertoires in COVID-19. Here immunoSEQ multiplex PCR was the method, and the copy in TCRdb shows in-frame clones only, minus some. Of about 220,000 clones detected, about 81% appear once; the ten largest clones hold roughly 5.1%. Sequenced sample: peripheral blood. All receptors come from a woman between 65 and 79 years old with COVID-19, enrolled during active disease. Each CDR3 is given with its conserved first and last residue. A D gene is named only where the DNA matches it firmly. Size values are once, few and many counts, or a class for expanded clones, and some rows have none.

J | V | size | D | DNA | CDR3
TRBJ2-4 | TRBV18 | - | - | TGTGCCAGCTCACCACCGACTATGGGGGGAAGCATTCAGTACTTC | CASSPPTMGGSIQYF
TRBJ1-5 | TRBV15 | - | - | TGTGCCACCAGCAGAGACAACAGGGACAATCAGCCCCAGCATTTT | CATSRDNRDNQPQHF
TRBJ2-1 | TRBV7-2 | - | TRBD2 | TGTGCCAGCAGCTTAGTGACGCGCGGGAGGGCCCGGAATGAGCAGTTCTTC | CASSLVTRGRARNEQFF
TRBJ1-5 | TRBV28 | - | - | TGTGCCAGCCGATGGGAGGTGAGTCAGCCCCAGCATTTT | CASRWEVSQPQHF
TRBJ2-7 | TRBV7-2 | once | TRBD2 | TGTGCCAACAGCACCCGGACTAGCGTTAACTACGAGCAGTACTTC | CANSTRTSVNYEQYF
TRBJ2-7 | TRBV5-5 | - | - | TGTGCCAGCAGTTATAGGGGGTCGTCCTACGAGCAGTACTTC | CASSYRGSSYEQYF
TRBJ1-2 | TRBV28 | - | - | TGTGCCAGCAGTTTAGGCAACTATGGCTACACCTTC | CASSLGNYGYTF
TRBJ1-2 | TRBV6-5 | - | - | TGTGCCAGCAGTTACATGGGCCGGGGCTACACCTTC | CASSYMGRGYTF
TRBJ2-4 | TRBV10-1 | - | TRBD2 | TGCGCCAGCAGTGGAGCGGGAGGGCTCCTAAACATTCAGTACTTC | CASSGAGGLLNIQYF
TRBJ2-7 | TRBV5-1 | - | - | TGCGCCAGCACTACTACAGGGAGCTACGAGCAGTACTTC | CASTTTGSYEQYF
TRBJ2-1 | TRBV12-3/TRBV12-4 | - | - | TGTGCCAGCAGTTACATCTACAATGAGCAGTTCTTC | CASSYIYNEQFF
TRBJ2-7 | TRBV7-7 | - | - | TGTGCCAGCAGCTTAGATGACAGATCCTACGAGCAGTACTTC | CASSLDDRSYEQYF
TRBJ1-4 | TRBV7-2 | - | TRBD1 | TGTGCCAGCAACCCGACAGGGGGCCCTGAAAAACTGTTTTTT | CASNPTGGPEKLFF
TRBJ1-6 | TRBV25-1 | - | TRBD1 | TGTGCCAGCAGTCTACAGGGGGACTCACCCCTCCACTTT | CASSLQGDSPLHF
TRBJ2-3 | TRBV27 | - | TRBD2 | TGTGCCAGCAGTCCACTAGCGGGAGAGGATACGCAGTATTTT | CASSPLAGEDTQYF
TRBJ2-4 | TRBV5-6 | once | TRBD2 | TGTGCCAGCAGCCGGGGGACTAGCGGGAGTGTGGGCATTCAGTACTTC | CASSRGTSGSVGIQYF
TRBJ2-1 | TRBV4-3 | - | TRBD2 | TGCGCCAGCAGCCAAAGCGGGAGGGCCGGCAATGAGCAGTTCTTC | CASSQSGRAGNEQFF
TRBJ1-1 | TRBV5-1 | - | TRBD1 | TGCGCCAGCTTCGAAGGGACAGGGGGCACTAAAGCTTTCTTT | CASFEGTGGTKAFF
TRBJ1-1 | TRBV9 | - | - | TGTGCCAGCAGCGTTTCCACTTCGAACACTGAAGCTTTCTTT | CASSVSTSNTEAFF
TRBJ1-1 | TRBV6-2/TRBV6-3 | once | - | TGTGCCAGCAGTTCCCCTGGGCGGACACCGACTGAAGCTTTCTTT | CASSSPGRTPTEAFF
TRBJ2-7 | TRBV2 | - | TRBD2 | TGTGCCAGCAGCGGATACACTAGCGGGAGGGCCTCCGGCGAGCAGTACTTC | CASSGYTSGRASGEQYF
TRBJ2-3 | TRBV5-1 | - | TRBD2 | TGCGCCAGCAGCCCGGGACTAGCCCTCGTCGATACGCAGTATTTT | CASSPGLALVDTQYF
TRBJ2-1 | TRBV7-2 | few | TRBD2 | TGTGCCAGCAGCCTCGGGACTAGCGGGACCTACAATGAGCAGTTCTTC | CASSLGTSGTYNEQFF
TRBJ1-5 | TRBV7-2 | - | TRBD1 | TGTGCCAGCAGCCCGAGGACAGGTAGTTATCAGCCCCAGCATTTT | CASSPRTGSYQPQHF